The rows below give T cell receptor beta chains drawn from one sample of a study of T cell responses to AZD1222 COVID-19 vaccine. The method was immunoSEQ multiplex PCR; TCRdb's version includes in-frame clones alone and lacks a portion of them. The profile shows 95,000 to 150,000 clones, about 88% of them singletons. The source was peripheral blood, collected on day 0 of AZD1222 vaccination. The receptor set was obtained from an adult in good health. CDR3s include the opening cysteine and the closing phenylalanine or tryptophan. Fields, in order: V gene, J gene, clone size, D gene, CDR3 DNA, CDR3 protein. The D gene is left open where the match is weak. Clone size, where shown, is once, few, many, or a class for clones that have expanded.

V: TRBV19; J: TRBJ1-5; size: NA; D: TRBD1; DNA: TGTGCCAGTAGGAGGACAGGGGACAATCAGCCCCAGCATTTT; CDR3: CASRRTGDNQPQHF
V: TRBV18; J: TRBJ2-1; size: NA; D: NA; DNA: TGTGCCAGCTCACCACCGGTGGGGGATGAGCAGTTCTTC; CDR3: CASSPPVGDEQFF
V: TRBV4-2; J: TRBJ2-1; size: NA; D: TRBD2; DNA: TGTGCCAGCAGCCAAGAAGCGACTAGCGGTCACAATGAGCAGTTCTTC; CDR3: CASSQEATSGHNEQFF
V: TRBV29-1; J: TRBJ1-1; size: few; D: TRBD1; DNA: TGCAGCGTTGAAACAGGGGGAGCTTTCTTT; CDR3: CSVETGGAFF
V: TRBV5-1; J: TRBJ1-6; size: NA; D: NA; DNA: TGCGCCAGCAGCCTAGGACTGGGCTCGGATTCGCCTGTGGCCCTCCACTTT; CDR3: CASSLGLGSDSPVALHF
V: TRBV5-5; J: TRBJ1-6; size: NA; D: NA; DNA: TGTGCCAGCAGCAAGGGGGGACAAATGAATTCACCCCTCCACTTT; CDR3: CASSKGGQMNSPLHF
V: TRBV7-6; J: TRBJ2-5; size: NA; D: NA; DNA: TGTGCCAGCAGCTTAGCCTACGCGGCTCGGGAGACCCAGTACTTC; CDR3: CASSLAYAARETQYF
V: TRBV3-1/TRBV3-2; J: TRBJ1-2; size: NA; D: NA; DNA: TGTGCCAGCAGCCCGGCCCCGACGACCGCTAACTATGGCTACACCTTC; CDR3: CASSPAPTTANYGYTF
V: TRBV7-2; J: TRBJ1-5; size: NA; D: NA; DNA: TGTGCCAGCAGCTTAGGGAAAAATCAGCCCCAGCATTTT; CDR3: CASSLGKNQPQHF
V: TRBV9; J: TRBJ1-2; size: NA; D: TRBD1; DNA: TGTGCCAGCACCGCCGGTGAAGGGACAGTTAACTATGGCTACACCTTC; CDR3: CASTAGEGTVNYGYTF
V: TRBV7-9; J: TRBJ2-5; size: many; D: NA; DNA: TGTGCCAGCAGTGATGACTGGGGGGAGACCCAGTACTTC; CDR3: CASSDDWGETQYF
V: TRBV10-3; J: TRBJ2-7; size: NA; D: NA; DNA: TGTGCCTCCTCGGGCAGGTTAACCTACGAGCAGTACTTC; CDR3: CASSGRLTYEQYF
V: TRBV4-1; J: TRBJ2-7; size: NA; D: TRBD1; DNA: TGCGCCAGCAGCCAAGTCCGAGGACAGGGGCCCCACGAGCAGTACTTC; CDR3: CASSQVRGQGPHEQYF
V: TRBV5-4; J: TRBJ2-7; size: NA; D: NA; DNA: TGTGCCAGCAGCCTCGGGGGACAGACCTACGAGCAGTACTTC; CDR3: CASSLGGQTYEQYF
V: TRBV11-2; J: TRBJ2-7; size: NA; D: NA; DNA: TGTGCCAGCAGCTTAGACCCCTACTCCTACGAGCAGTACTTC; CDR3: CASSLDPYSYEQYF
V: TRBV4-3; J: TRBJ2-7; size: NA; D: TRBD1; DNA: TGCGCCAGCAGCCACGACGGGACAGGGGGCGAGCAGTACTTC; CDR3: CASSHDGTGGEQYF
V: TRBV7-3; J: TRBJ2-7; size: NA; D: TRBD1; DNA: TGTGCCAGCAGCTTGATCGGGACAGGGGACTACGAGCAGTACTTC; CDR3: CASSLIGTGDYEQYF
V: TRBV2; J: TRBJ2-7; size: NA; D: NA; DNA: TGTGCCAGCAGTGAAGCGCGGTACGAGCAGTACTTC; CDR3: CASSEARYEQYF
V: TRBV24-1; J: TRBJ2-3; size: NA; D: TRBD2; DNA: TGTGCCACCAGTAGTAGCGGGGGCTACACAGATACGCAGTATTTT; CDR3: CATSSSGGYTDTQYF
V: TRBV14; J: TRBJ2-7; size: NA; D: NA; DNA: TGTGCCAGCAGTTTCGCCATCGGCTACGAGCAGTACTTC; CDR3: CASSFAIGYEQYF
V: TRBV9; J: TRBJ1-2; size: NA; D: TRBD1; DNA: TGTGCCAGCAGCTTCGGACAGGGCCGACCTCCCTATGGCTACACCTTC; CDR3: CASSFGQGRPPYGYTF
V: TRBV24-1; J: TRBJ1-1; size: NA; D: NA; DNA: TGTGCCACCAGTGAATACAGGGAATCGAGAGCTTTCTTT; CDR3: CATSEYRESRAFF
V: TRBV5-1; J: TRBJ2-2; size: NA; D: TRBD2; DNA: TGCGCCAGCAGCTCCGGACTAGCGACCGGGGAGCTGTTTTTT; CDR3: CASSSGLATGELFF
V: TRBV30; J: TRBJ2-2; size: NA; D: NA; DNA: TGTGCCTGGAGGACTGCAGGGGCTGGCGGGGAGCTGTTTTTT; CDR3: CAWRTAGAGGELFF
V: TRBV21-1; J: TRBJ2-3; size: NA; D: NA; DNA: TGTGCCAGCAGCGGTTACCCAGCGGGGAACTCCACAGATACGCAGTATTTT; CDR3: CASSGYPAGNSTDTQYF
V: TRBV5-4; J: TRBJ2-1; size: NA; D: NA; DNA: TGTGCCAGCAGCGCACCGGGGGCGGAGCAGTTCTTC; CDR3: CASSAPGAEQFF
V: TRBV4-3; J: TRBJ2-7; size: NA; D: NA; DNA: TGCGCCAGCAGCCAACAGACGGACAGCTCCTACGAGCAGTACTTC; CDR3: CASSQQTDSSYEQYF
V: TRBV7-8; J: TRBJ2-1; size: NA; D: TRBD2; DNA: TGTGCCAGCAGCTTACTAGGGGCGGCGGGAGGCGGTGAGCAGTTCTTC; CDR3: CASSLLGAAGGGEQFF
V: TRBV19; J: TRBJ1-2; size: NA; D: NA; DNA: TGTGCCAGTAGTATAGGGGGGGGGCCGACTTCTAACTATGGCTACACCTTC; CDR3: CASSIGGGPTSNYGYTF
V: TRBV4-2; J: TRBJ1-6; size: NA; D: TRBD1; DNA: TGTGCCAGCAGTCCGGACAGGGGGTACTCACCCCTCCACTTT; CDR3: CASSPDRGYSPLHF
V: TRBV6-5; J: TRBJ2-2; size: NA; D: NA; DNA: TGTGCCAGCAGTCCAAGGACGGACAACACCGGGGAGCTGTTTTTT; CDR3: CASSPRTDNTGELFF